This T cell receptor (beta chain) was captured by sequencing in a study of shared clonotypes between healthy human individuals. Study-wide points: In contrast to clonotypes shared by all four donors, non-shared clonotypes had lower generation probabilities. A few donors had roughly 5% of their naive CD4 clonotypes in common.

Naive CD45RA+ and memory CD45RA-negative subsets were split from CD4+ cells. Sequencing was at deep level. TCRdb's table, derived via immunoSEQ multiplex PCR, lists solely in-frame clones and lacks some. The sample holds over a million clones, 95% to 97% seen once. Notes on this clone: Its antigen is as yet unknown.

The CDR3 loop spans 19 amino acids. Germline loops: CDR1 SNHLY, CDR2 FYNNEI. V dropped 2 bases and J dropped 2; count of bases not matched to a gene: 17. This TCR was recovered from a man under 40 in good health. The rearrangement links TRBV2 to TRBJ2-7; 8 bases agree with TRBD2. The sequenced sample consisted of naive CD4+ T cells sorted from blood. As to subset: CD45RA+ positively selected. The CDR3 is CASSETPLAGRRDAYEQYF. The CDR3 DNA reads TGTGCCAGCAGTGAAACCCCATTAGCGGGACGGCGCGATGCCTACGAGCAGTACTTC. The full variable domain, completed using reference TRBV2 and TRBJ2-7, is EPEVTQTPSHQVTQMGQEVILRCVPISNHLYFYWYRQILGQKVEFLVSFYNNEISEKSEIFDDQFSVERPDGSNFTLKIRSTKLEDSAMYFCASSETPLAGRRDAYEQYFGPGTRLTVT.